This TCR beta chain was profiled in a study of regulatory T cells in long-lasting Graves disease. Study-level findings and limits: TRBV28, TRBJ1-2 and TRBJ2-5 emerged as the favored segments in persistent disease. New patients shared fewer public clonotypes (around 980) than persistent patients did (approximately 3,000). No thyroid tissue was studied; the work used peripheral blood only.

This clonotype was detected many times. Its antigen remains unknown. V lost 3 bases and J 1 base, leaving 7 bases between the germline ends. The CDR3 spans 13 residues. CDR1 and CDR2 from the germline V gene are ENHRY and SYGVKD. Through Arm-PCR of CDR3 regions and iRepertoire HTBI primers, TCR beta libraries were built. TCRdb reprocessed the multiplex PCR reads via MiXCR and lists one record per CDR3 protein. The repertoire includes some 450,000 distinct CDR3 sequences, 23% of them detected once, and around 26% sits in the top ten. Time point noted: persistent/refractory GD, antithyroid drugs over 5 years with positive TRAb. Researchers made the TCR library from RNA that was extracted from PBMCs.

The chain is built from TRBV10-3 and TRBJ2-7, with TRBD2 as a possible D gene (5 bases). Specimen: peripheral blood mononuclear cells (PBMCs), collected when the disease was refractory, from a patient treated with antithyroid drugs. The clonotype originates from a female donor with Graves disease. The CDR3 is CAISDRLSYEQYF. The CDR3, as DNA: TGTGCCATCAGTGACAGACTATCCTACGAGCAGTACTTC.